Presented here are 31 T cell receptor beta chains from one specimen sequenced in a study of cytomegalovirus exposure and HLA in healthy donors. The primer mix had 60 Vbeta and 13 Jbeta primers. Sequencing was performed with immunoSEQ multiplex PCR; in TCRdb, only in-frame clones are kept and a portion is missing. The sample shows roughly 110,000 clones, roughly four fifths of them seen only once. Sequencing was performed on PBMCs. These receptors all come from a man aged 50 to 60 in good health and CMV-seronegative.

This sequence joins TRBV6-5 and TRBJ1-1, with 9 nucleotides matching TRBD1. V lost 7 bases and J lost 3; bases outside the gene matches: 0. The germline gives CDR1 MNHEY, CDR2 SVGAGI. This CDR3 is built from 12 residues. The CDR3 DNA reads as TGTGCCAGCAACAGGGGGCACACTGAAGCTTTCTTT. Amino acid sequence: CASNRGHTEAFF.

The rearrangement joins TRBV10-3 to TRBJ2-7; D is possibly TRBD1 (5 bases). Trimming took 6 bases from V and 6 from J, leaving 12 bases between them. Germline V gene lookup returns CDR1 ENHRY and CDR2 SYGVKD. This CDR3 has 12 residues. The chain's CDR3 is CAISFDRSEQYF. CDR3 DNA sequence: TGTGCCATCAGCTTCGACAGATCCGAGCAGTACTTC.

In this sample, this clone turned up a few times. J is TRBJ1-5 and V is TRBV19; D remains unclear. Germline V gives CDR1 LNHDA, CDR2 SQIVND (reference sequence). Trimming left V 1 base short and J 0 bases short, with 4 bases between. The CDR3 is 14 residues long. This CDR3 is CASSIGHSNQPQHF. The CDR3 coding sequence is TGTGCCAGTAGTATAGGACATAGCAATCAGCCCCAGCATTTT.

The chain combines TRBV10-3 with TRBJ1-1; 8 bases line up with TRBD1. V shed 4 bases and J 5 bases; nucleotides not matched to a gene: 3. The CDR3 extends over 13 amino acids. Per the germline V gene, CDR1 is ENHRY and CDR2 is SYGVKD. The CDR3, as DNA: TGTGCCATCAGTGCAGGGGGCCAAACTGAAGCTTTCTTT. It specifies CAISAGGQTEAFF.

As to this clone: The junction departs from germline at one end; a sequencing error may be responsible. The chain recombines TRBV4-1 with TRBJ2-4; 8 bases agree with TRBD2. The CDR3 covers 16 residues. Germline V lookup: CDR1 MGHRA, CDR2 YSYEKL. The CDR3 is CASSQDPRGARNVQYF. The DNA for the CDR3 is TGCGCCAGCAGCCAAGATCCGCGGGGGGCTAGAAACGTTCAGTACTTC.

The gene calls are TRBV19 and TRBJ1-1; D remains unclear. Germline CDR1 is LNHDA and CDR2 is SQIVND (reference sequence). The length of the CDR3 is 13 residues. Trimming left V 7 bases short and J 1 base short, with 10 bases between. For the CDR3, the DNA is TGTGCCAGTAATAGGAGGGAGAACACTGAAGCTTTCTTT. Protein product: CASNRRENTEAFF.

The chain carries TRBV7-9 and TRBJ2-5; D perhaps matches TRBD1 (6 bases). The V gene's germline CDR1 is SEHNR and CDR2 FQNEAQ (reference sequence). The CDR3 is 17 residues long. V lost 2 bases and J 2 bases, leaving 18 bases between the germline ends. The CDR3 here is CASSLTRGGQRQETQYF. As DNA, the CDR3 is TGTGCCAGCAGCTTAACGAGAGGGGGTCAGCGGCAAGAGACCCAGTACTTC. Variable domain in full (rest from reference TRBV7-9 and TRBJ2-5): DTGVSQNPRHKITKRGQNVTFRCDPISEHNRLYWYRQTLGQGPEFLTYFQNEAQLEKSRLLSDRFSAERPKGSFSTLEIQRTEQGDSAMYLCASSLTRGGQRQETQYFGPGTRLLVL.

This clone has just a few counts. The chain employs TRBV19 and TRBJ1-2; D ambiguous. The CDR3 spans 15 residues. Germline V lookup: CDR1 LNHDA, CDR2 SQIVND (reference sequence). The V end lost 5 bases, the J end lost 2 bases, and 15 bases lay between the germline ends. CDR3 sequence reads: CASSLTAGFNYGYTF. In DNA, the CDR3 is TGTGCCAGTAGTCTAACCGCGGGATTCAACTATGGCTACACCTTC. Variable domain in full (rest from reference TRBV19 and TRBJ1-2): DGGITQSPKYLFRKEGQNVTLSCEQNLNHDAMYWYRQDPGQGLRLIYYSQIVNDFQKGDIAEGYSVSREKKESFPLTVTSAQKNPTAFYLCASSLTAGFNYGYTFGSGTRLTVV.

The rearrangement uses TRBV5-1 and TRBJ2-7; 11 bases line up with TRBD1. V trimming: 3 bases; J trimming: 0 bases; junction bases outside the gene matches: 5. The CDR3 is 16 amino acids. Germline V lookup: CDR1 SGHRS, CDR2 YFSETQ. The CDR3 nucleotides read TGCGCCAGCAGCTCAGGACAGGGGGCTTTCTCCTACGAGCAGTACTTC. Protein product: CASSSGQGAFSYEQYF. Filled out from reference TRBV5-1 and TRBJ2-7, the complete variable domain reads KAGVTQTPRYLIKTRGQQVTLSCSPISGHRSVSWYQQTPGQGLQFLFEYFSETQRNKGNFPGRFSGRQFSNSRSEMNVSTLELGDSALYLCASSSGQGAFSYEQYFGPGTRLTVT.

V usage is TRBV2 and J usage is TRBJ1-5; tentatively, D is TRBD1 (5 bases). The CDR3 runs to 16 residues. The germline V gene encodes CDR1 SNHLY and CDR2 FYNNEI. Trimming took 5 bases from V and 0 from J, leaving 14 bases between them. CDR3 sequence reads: CASSRQPADSNQPQHF. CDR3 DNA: TGTGCCAGCAGTCGACAGCCAGCCGATAGCAATCAGCCCCAGCATTTT. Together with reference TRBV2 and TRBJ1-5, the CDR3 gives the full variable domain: EPEVTQTPSHQVTQMGQEVILRCVPISNHLYFYWYRQILGQKVEFLVSFYNNEISEKSEIFDDQFSVERPDGSNFTLKIRSTKLEDSAMYFCASSRQPADSNQPQHFGDGTRLSIL.

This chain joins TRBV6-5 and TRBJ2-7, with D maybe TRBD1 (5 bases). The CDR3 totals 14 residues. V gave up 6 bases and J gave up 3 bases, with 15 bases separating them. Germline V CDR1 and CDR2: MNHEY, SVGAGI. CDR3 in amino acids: CASRPQGNFYEQYF. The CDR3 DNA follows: TGTGCCAGCAGACCCCAGGGAAATTTCTACGAGCAGTACTTC.

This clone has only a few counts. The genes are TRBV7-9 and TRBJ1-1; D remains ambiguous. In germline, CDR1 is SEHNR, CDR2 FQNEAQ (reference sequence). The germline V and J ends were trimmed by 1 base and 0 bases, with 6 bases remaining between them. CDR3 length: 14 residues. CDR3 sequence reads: CASSLGRVNTEAFF. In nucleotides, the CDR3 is TGTGCCAGCAGCTTAGGCCGAGTGAACACTGAAGCTTTCTTT.

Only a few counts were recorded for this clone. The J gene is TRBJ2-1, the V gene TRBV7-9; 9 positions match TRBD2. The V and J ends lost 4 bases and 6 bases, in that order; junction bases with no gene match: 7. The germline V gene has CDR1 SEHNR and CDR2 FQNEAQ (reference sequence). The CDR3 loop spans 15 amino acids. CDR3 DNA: TGTGCCAGCAGCTGGGGGCGGGGGGGGGCCAATGAGCAGTTCTTC. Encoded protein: CASSWGRGGANEQFF.

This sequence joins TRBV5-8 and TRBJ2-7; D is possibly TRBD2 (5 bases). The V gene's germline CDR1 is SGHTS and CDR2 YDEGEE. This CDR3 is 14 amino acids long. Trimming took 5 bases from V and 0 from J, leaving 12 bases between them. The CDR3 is CASRKAGNSYEQYV. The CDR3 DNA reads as TGTGCCAGCAGGAAGGCCGGGAACTCCTACGAGCAGTACGTC.

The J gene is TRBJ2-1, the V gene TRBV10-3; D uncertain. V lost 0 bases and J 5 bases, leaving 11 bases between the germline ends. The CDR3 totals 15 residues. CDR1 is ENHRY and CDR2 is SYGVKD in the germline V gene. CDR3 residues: CAISESREEHNEQFF. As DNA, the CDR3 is TGTGCCATCAGTGAGTCACGAGAGGAGCACAATGAGCAGTTCTTC.

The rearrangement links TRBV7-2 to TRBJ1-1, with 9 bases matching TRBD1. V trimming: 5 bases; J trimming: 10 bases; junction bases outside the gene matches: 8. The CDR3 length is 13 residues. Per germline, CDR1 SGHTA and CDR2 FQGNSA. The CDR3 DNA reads TGTGCCAGCAGCCTGGGACAGGGTCGTCTAGCTTTCTTT. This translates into CASSLGQGRLAFF.

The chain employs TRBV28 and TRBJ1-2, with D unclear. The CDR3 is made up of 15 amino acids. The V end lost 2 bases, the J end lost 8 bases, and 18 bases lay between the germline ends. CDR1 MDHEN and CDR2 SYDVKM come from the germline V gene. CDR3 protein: CASSLMEGLGEGYTF. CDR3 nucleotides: TGTGCCAGCAGTTTAATGGAAGGGTTGGGAGAAGGCTACACCTTC.

The CDR3 here is CASSPAGASTDTQYF. The DNA for the CDR3 is TGTGCCAGCAGTCCCGCGGGGGCGAGCACAGATACGCAGTATTTT. V is TRBV6-5 and J is TRBJ2-3, with D possibly being TRBD2 (7 bases). Trimming took off 5 bases at V and 0 bases at J, with 12 bases between the two ends. In germline, CDR1 is MNHEY, CDR2 SVGAGI. This CDR3 comprises 15 residues.

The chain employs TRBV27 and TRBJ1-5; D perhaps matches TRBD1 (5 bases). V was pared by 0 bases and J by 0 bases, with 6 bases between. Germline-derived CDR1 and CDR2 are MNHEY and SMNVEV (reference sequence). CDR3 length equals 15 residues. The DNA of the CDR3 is TGTGCCAGCAGTTTATCGACAGTTAGCAATCAGCCCCAGCATTTT. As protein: CASSLSTVSNQPQHF.

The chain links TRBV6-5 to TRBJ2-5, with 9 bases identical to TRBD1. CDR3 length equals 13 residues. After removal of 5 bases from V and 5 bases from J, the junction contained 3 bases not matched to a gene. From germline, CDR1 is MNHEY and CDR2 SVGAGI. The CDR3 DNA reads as TGTGCCAGCAGTCAGGGGACAGGGGAGACCCAGTACTTC. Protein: CASSQGTGETQYF.

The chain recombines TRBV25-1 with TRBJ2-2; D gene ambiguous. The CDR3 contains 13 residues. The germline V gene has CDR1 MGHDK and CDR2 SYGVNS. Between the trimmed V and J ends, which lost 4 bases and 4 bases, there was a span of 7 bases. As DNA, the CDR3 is TGTGCCAGCAGTGCCCTTTCCACCGGGGAGCTGTTTTTT. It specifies CASSALSTGELFF.

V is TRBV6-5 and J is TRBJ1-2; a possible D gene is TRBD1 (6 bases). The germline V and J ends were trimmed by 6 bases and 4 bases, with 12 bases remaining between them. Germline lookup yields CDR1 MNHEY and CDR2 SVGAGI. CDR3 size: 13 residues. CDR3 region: CASSRGQSYGYTF. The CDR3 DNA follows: TGTGCCAGCAGCCGAGGACAGTCCTATGGCTACACCTTC.

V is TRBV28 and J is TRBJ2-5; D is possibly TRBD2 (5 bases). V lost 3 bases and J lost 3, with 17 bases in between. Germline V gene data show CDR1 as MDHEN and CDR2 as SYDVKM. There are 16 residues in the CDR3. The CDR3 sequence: CASSLFGERLKETQYF. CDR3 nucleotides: TGTGCCAGCAGTTTGTTCGGGGAAAGGCTTAAAGAGACCCAGTACTTC. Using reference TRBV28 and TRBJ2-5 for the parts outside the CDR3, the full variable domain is DVKVTQSSRYLVKRTGEKVFLECVQDMDHENMFWYRQDPGLGLRLIYFSYDVKMKEKGDIPEGYSVSREKKERFSLILESASTNQTSMYLCASSLFGERLKETQYFGPGTRLLVL.

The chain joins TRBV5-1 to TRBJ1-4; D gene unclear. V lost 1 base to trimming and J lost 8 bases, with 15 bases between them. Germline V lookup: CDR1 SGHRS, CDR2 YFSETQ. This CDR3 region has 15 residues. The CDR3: CASSLQQAGGEKLFF. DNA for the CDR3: TGCGCCAGCAGCTTGCAGCAGGCGGGAGGCGAAAAACTGTTTTTT.

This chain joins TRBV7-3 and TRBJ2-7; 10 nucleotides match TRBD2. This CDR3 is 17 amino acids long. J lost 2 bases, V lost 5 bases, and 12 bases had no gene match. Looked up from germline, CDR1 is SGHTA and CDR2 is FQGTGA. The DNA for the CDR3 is TGTGCCAGCAGCCCAACATTCCTAGCGGGGGTGGCCTACGAGCAGTACTTC. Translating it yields CASSPTFLAGVAYEQYF.

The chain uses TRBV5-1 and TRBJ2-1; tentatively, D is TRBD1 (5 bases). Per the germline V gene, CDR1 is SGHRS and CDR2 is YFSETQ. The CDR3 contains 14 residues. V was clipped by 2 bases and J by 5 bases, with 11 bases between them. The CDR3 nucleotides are TGCGCCAGCAGCTTATCAGGGCTCGACAATGAGCAGTTCTTC. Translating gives CASSLSGLDNEQFF.

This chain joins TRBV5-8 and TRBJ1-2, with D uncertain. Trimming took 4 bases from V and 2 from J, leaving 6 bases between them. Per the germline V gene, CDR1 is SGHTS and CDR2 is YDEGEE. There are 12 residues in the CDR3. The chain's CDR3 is CASSPVNYGYTF. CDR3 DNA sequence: TGTGCCAGCAGCCCGGTGAACTATGGCTACACCTTC.

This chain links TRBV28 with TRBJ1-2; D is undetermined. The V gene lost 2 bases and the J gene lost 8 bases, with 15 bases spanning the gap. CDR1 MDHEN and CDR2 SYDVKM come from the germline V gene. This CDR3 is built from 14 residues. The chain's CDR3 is CASSLNVESVGYTF. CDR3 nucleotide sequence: TGTGCCAGCAGTTTAAACGTGGAGTCTGTGGGCTACACCTTC.

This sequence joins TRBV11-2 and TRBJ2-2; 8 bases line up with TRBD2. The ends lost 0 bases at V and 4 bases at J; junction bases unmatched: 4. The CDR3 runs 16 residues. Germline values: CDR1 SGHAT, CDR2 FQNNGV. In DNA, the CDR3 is TGTGCCAGCAGCTTAGAAGCGGGGGTACTCACCGGGGAGCTGTTTTTT. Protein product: CASSLEAGVLTGELFF.

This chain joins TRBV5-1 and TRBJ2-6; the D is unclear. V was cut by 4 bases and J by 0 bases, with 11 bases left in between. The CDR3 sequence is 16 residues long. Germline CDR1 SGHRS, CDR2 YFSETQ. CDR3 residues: CASSARPGSGANVLTF. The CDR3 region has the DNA TGCGCCAGCAGCGCACGGCCGGGCTCTGGGGCCAACGTCCTGACTTTC.

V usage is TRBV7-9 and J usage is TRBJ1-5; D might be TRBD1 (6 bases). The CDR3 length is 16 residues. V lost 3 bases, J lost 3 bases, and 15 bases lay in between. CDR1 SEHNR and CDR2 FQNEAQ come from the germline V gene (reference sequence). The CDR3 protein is CASSFSGDPTNQPQHF. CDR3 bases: TGTGCCAGCAGCTTCTCAGGGGACCCCACCAATCAGCCCCAGCATTTT.